One and the same sample provided the 18 T cell receptor beta chains below, sequenced in a study of cytomegalovirus exposure and HLA in healthy donors. PCR used 60 Vbeta primers and 13 Jbeta primers. TCRdb keeps only in-frame clones here, not all; method: immunoSEQ multiplex PCR. The table includes approximately 97,000 clones, 75% to 85% detected once. The sequenced material came from PBMCs. The receptors originated from a male donor in good health and CMV-seropositive.

The V call is TRBV30, the J call TRBJ2-3; TRBD1 aligns across 10 bases. Germline CDR1 reads GTSNPN; CDR2 reads SVGIG (reference sequence). The CDR3 length is 18 residues. J lost 3 bases, V lost 1 base, and 13 bases had no gene match. The CDR3 sequence is CAWSAPGIRDRGTDTQYF. For the CDR3, the DNA is TGTGCCTGGAGTGCTCCAGGAATCCGGGACAGGGGAACAGATACGCAGTATTTT.

V usage is TRBV30 and J usage is TRBJ2-1, with TRBD2 matching 12 bases. The CDR3 sequence is 16 residues long. With V trimmed by 6 bases and J by 10 bases, 16 bases remained unmatched. Germline lookup yields CDR1 GTSNPN and CDR2 SVGIG (reference sequence). The CDR3 sequence is CACPSEASGGAKEQFF. Written as DNA, the CDR3 is TGTGCCTGTCCATCCGAGGCTAGCGGGGGGGCGAAGGAGCAGTTCTTC.

This chain links TRBV9 with TRBJ2-2; a weak D match, TRBD1 (5 bases). V lost 5 bases to trimming and J lost 2 bases, with 10 bases between them. There are 14 residues in the CDR3. Per the germline V gene, CDR1 is SGDLS and CDR2 is YYNGEE. The CDR3: CASRGPLNTGELFF. As DNA, the CDR3 is TGTGCCAGCAGGGGGCCCCTCAACACCGGGGAGCTGTTTTTT.

V is TRBV15 and J is TRBJ1-4; TRBD1 is a possible D gene (6 bases). In germline, CDR1 is LNHNV, CDR2 YYDKDF (reference sequence). V lost 2 bases to trimming and J lost 7 bases, with 17 bases between them. The CDR3 consists of 16 residues. The CDR3 protein is CATSRQGQGYGEKLFF. In DNA form, the CDR3 reads TGTGCCACCAGCAGACAGGGGCAGGGGTATGGTGAAAAACTGTTTTTT.

This chain connects TRBV6-5 to TRBJ1-1; the D gene is possibly TRBD1 (6 bases). The CDR3 totals 14 residues. Between the trimmed V and J ends, which lost 1 base and 10 bases, there was a span of 16 bases. CDR1 and CDR2 from the germline V gene are MNHEY and SVGAGI. CDR3 sequence (DNA): TGTGCCAGCAGTTACTACGACAGGTCCAGCGGAGCTTTCTTT. Translated, it gives CASSYYDRSSGAFF.

This sequence joins TRBV4-2 and TRBJ1-6; 9 nucleotides line up with TRBD1. The ends lost 3 bases at V and 7 bases at J; junction bases unmatched: 7. This CDR3 region has 16 residues. Per germline, CDR1 LGHNA and CDR2 YNFKEQ. CDR3 nucleotide sequence: TGTGCCAGCAGCCAGGCGTGGGACAGGGACAATTCACCCCTCCACTTT. It specifies CASSQAWDRDNSPLHF.

The V and J genes are TRBV27 and TRBJ2-7; 7 bases are shared with TRBD1. The CDR3 runs to 14 residues. After removal of 5 bases from V and 4 bases from J, the junction contained 8 bases not matched to a gene. The germline gives CDR1 MNHEY, CDR2 SMNVEV (reference sequence). CDR3 amino acids: CASSPGQVLYEQYF. The CDR3 nucleotides are TGTGCCAGCAGTCCCGGACAGGTCTTATACGAGCAGTACTTC.

The chain has TRBV7-9 and TRBJ1-2, with D tentatively TRBD1 (6 bases). This CDR3 has 14 residues. Germline-derived CDR1 and CDR2 are SEHNR and FQNEAQ (reference sequence). The germline V and J ends were trimmed by 5 bases and 8 bases, with 18 bases remaining between them. CDR3 sequence: CASSPREQGSGYTF. CDR3 sequence (DNA): TGTGCCAGCAGCCCTAGGGAGCAGGGGTCGGGCTACACCTTC.

The rearrangement joins TRBV6-5 to TRBJ2-2, with D possibly TRBD2 on 6 matching bases. Germline V CDR1 and CDR2: MNHEY, SVGAGI. The CDR3 consists of 16 residues. Trimming shortened V by 1 base and J by 0 bases, and 9 bases separated the two germline ends. The CDR3 DNA sequence: TGTGCCAGCAGTTACTACGGGACTGCGAACACCGGGGAGCTGTTTTTT. Amino acids: CASSYYGTANTGELFF.

The CDR3 protein is CASSGTGTLNTEAFF. The CDR3 DNA reads TGTGCCAGCAGTGGGACAGGGACTCTGAACACTGAAGCTTTCTTT. The V gene is TRBV2, the J gene TRBJ1-1, with 8 bases fitting TRBD1. There are 15 residues in the CDR3. From germline, CDR1 is SNHLY and CDR2 FYNNEI. V lost 4 bases and J lost 0; bases outside the gene matches: 4.

V and J are TRBV5-4 and TRBJ1-2; maybe TRBD1 (5 bases). This CDR3 has 15 amino acids. V was shortened by 7 bases and J by 5 bases, with 21 bases between the two germline ends. Per the germline V gene, CDR1 is SGHNT and CDR2 is YYREEE (reference sequence). In DNA, the CDR3 is TGTGCCAGCCGGAGGGGAGCAGGGCTCGGATATGGCTACACCTTC. Residues: CASRRGAGLGYGYTF.

The chain combines TRBV30 with TRBJ2-2; D unclear. The CDR3 totals 12 residues. Per germline, CDR1 GTSNPN and CDR2 SVGIG (reference sequence). V lost 0 bases and J lost 4, with 3 bases in between. CDR3 residues: CAWSVLTGELFF. The CDR3 DNA sequence: TGTGCCTGGAGTGTACTCACCGGGGAGCTGTTTTTT.

On this clone: At one of its ends the junction is not consistent with the germline gene, which may arise from a read error. The chain links TRBV7-7 to TRBJ2-2; TRBD2 matches at 11 bases. CDR1 is SSHAT, CDR2 FNYEAQ, per germline (reference sequence). This CDR3 is 19 amino acids long. CDR3 sequence: CASTSRPVAGGQNTGELFF. CDR3 coding DNA: TGTGCTAGCACCTCCCGTCCGGTAGCGGGGGGGCAAAACACCGGGGAGCTGTTTTTT.

Remarks on this clone: The sample contains more than one DNA sequence encoding this CDR3. This chain uses TRBV19 with TRBJ1-1, with D possibly TRBD1 on 5 matching bases. The CDR3 is 14 amino acids. V dropped 2 bases and J dropped 0 bases, with 7 bases sitting between them. The V gene's germline CDR1 is LNHDA and CDR2 SQIVND (reference sequence). DNA of the CDR3: TGTGCCAGTAGTATAACAGGTATGAACACTGAAGCTTTCTTT. This translates into CASSITGMNTEAFF.

The chain joins TRBV6-5 to TRBJ2-1; 9 bases fit TRBD2. This CDR3 has 15 residues. Germline V gene sequence: CDR1 MNHEY, CDR2 SVGAGI. After removal of 6 bases from V and 2 bases from J, the junction contained 5 bases not matched to a gene. CDR3 coding DNA: TGTGCCAGCAGGTTAGCGGGGGCCACCTACAATGAGCAGTTCTTC. Its translation is CASRLAGATYNEQFF.

The chain is built from TRBV7-8 and TRBJ1-1; weak D call: TRBD1 (6 bases). Trimming took off 1 base at V and 1 base at J, with 13 bases between the two ends. CDR3 length: 16 amino acids. In germline, CDR1 is SGHVS, CDR2 FQNEAQ. The CDR3 DNA reads as TGTGCCAGCAGCTTAGTACCCCCGACAGGGAACACTGAAGCTTTCTTT. This codes for CASSLVPPTGNTEAFF.

The chain has TRBV6-5 and TRBJ1-1, with 7 positions matching TRBD1. CDR1 and CDR2 from the germline V gene are MNHEY and SVGAGI. Losses at the gene ends were 11 bases for V and 0 bases for J; bases not matched to a gene: 9. CDR3 size: 14 residues. The CDR3: CAARQGLMNTEAFF. The CDR3 DNA is TGTGCCGCTAGACAGGGCTTAATGAACACTGAAGCTTTCTTT.

This clone was seen more than once but under ten times. The J gene is TRBJ2-2, the V gene TRBV5-1; TRBD1 might be the D (6 bases). Germline lookup yields CDR1 SGHRS and CDR2 YFSETQ. V dropped 4 bases and J dropped 3 bases, with 10 bases sitting between them. This CDR3 is built from 14 residues. The CDR3 here is CASSGNRDTGELFF. Here the CDR3 DNA reads TGCGCCAGCAGCGGCAACAGGGACACCGGGGAGCTGTTTTTT.